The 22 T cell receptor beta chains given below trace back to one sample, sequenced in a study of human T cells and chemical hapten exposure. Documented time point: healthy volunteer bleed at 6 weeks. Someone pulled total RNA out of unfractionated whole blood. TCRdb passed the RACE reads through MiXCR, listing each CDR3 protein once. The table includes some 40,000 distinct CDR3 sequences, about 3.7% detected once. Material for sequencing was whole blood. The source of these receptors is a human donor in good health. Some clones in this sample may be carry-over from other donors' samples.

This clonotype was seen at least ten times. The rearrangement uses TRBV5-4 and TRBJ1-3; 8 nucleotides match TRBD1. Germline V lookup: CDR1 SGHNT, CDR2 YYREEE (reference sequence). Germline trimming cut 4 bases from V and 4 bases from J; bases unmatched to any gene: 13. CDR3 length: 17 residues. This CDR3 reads CASSGRDQGAPGNTIYF. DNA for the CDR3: TGTGCCAGCAGCGGAAGAGACCAGGGGGCGCCCGGAAACACCATATATTTT.

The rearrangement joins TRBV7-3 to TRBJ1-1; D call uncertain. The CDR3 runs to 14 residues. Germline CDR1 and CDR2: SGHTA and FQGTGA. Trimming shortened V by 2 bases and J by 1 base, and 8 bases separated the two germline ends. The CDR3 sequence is CASSLAERNTEAFF. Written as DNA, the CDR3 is TGTGCCAGCAGCTTAGCTGAGAGGAACACTGAAGCTTTCTTT.

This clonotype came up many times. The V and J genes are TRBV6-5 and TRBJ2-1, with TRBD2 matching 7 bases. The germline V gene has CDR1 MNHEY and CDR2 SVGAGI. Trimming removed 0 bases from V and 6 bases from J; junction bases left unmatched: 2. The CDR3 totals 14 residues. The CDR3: CASSYSASGNEQFF. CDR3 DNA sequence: TGTGCCAGCAGTTACTCGGCTAGCGGCAATGAGCAGTTCTTC.

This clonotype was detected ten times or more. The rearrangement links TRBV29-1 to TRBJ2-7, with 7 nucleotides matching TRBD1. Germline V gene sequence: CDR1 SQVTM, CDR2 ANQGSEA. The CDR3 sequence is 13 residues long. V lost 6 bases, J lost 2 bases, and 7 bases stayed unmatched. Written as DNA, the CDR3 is TGCAGCGTCCAGGGGGTGATTACCTACGAGCAGTACTTC. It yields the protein CSVQGVITYEQYF.

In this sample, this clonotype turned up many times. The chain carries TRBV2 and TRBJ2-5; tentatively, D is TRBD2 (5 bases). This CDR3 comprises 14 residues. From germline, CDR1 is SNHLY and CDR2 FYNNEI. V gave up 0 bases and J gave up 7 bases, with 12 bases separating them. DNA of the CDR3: TGTGCCAGCAGTGAAGCGGCGGAGGTAGTGACCCAGTACTTC. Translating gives CASSEAAEVVTQYF.

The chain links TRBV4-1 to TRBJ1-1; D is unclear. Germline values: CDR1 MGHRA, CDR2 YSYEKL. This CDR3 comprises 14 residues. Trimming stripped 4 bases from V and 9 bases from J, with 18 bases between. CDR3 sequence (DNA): TGCGCCAGCAGCCCCTCAACTCAGTGGACTAAAGCTTTCTTT. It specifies CASSPSTQWTKAFF.

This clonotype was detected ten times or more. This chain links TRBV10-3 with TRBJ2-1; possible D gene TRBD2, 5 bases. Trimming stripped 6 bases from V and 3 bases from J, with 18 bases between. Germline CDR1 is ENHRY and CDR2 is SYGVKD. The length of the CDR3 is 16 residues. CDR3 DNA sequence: TGTGCCATCAGCCCCCCCGGGGAGAGGTACTACAATGAGCAGTTCTTC. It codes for CAISPPGERYYNEQFF.

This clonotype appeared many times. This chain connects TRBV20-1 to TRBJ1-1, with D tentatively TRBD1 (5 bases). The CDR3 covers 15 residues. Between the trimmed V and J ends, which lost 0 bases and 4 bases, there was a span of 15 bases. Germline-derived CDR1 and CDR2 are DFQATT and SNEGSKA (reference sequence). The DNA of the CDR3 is TGCAGTGCTAGAGATGGGGCGGGGGTGAGCACTGAAGCTTTCTTT. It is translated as CSARDGAGVSTEAFF.

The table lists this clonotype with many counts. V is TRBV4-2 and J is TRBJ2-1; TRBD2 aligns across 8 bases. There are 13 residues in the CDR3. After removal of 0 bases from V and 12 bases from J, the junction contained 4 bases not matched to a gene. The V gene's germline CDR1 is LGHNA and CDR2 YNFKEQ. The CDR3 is CASSQEAGGSQFF. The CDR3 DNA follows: TGTGCCAGCAGCCAAGAGGCGGGAGGATCGCAGTTCTTC.

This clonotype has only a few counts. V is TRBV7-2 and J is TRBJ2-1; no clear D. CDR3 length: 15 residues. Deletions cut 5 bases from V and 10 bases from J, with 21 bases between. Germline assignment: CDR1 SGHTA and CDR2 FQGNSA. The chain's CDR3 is CASSRRATPKLEQFF. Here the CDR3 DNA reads TGTGCCAGCAGCCGTCGGGCCACCCCTAAGCTGGAGCAGTTCTTC. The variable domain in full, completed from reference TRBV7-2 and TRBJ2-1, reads GAGVSQSPSNKVTEKGKDVELRCDPISGHTALYWYRQSLGQGLEFLIYFQGNSAPDKSGLPSDRFSAERTGGSVSTLTIQRTQQEDSAVYLCASSRRATPKLEQFFGPGTRLTVL.

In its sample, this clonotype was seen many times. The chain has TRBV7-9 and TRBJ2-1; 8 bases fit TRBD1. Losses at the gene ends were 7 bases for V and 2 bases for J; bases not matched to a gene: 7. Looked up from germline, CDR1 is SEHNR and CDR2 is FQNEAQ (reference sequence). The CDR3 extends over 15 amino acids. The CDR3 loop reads CASTTQTGAYNEQFF. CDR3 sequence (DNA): TGTGCCAGCACAACACAGACAGGGGCCTACAATGAGCAGTTCTTC.

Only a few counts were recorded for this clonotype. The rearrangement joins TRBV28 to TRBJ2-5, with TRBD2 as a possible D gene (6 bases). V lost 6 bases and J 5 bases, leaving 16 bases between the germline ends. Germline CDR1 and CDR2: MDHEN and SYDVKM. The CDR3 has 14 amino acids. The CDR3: CASRGREYRETQYF. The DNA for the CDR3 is TGTGCCAGCAGGGGCCGGGAGTATCGGGAGACCCAGTACTTC.

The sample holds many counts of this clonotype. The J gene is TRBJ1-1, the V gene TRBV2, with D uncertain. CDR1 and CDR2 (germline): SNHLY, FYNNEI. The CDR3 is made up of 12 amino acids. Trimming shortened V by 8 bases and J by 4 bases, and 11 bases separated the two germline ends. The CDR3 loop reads CASVSERTEAFF. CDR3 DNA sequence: TGTGCCAGCGTAAGCGAGCGCACTGAAGCTTTCTTT.

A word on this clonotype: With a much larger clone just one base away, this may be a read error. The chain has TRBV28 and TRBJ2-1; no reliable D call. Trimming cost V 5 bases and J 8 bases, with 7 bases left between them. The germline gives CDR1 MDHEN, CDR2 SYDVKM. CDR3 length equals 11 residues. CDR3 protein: CASSPYHEQFF. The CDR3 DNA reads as TGTGCCAGCAGTCCTTACCATGAGCAGTTCTTC.

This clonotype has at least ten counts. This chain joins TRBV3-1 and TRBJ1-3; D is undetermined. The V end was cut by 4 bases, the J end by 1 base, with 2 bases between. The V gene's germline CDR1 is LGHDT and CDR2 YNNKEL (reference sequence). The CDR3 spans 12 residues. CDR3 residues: CASSLSGNTIYF. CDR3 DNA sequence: TGTGCCAGCAGCCTTTCTGGAAACACCATATATTTT.

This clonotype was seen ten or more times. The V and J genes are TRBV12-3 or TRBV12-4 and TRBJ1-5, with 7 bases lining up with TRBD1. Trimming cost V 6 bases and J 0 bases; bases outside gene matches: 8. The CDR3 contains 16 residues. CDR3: CASRPDRDYSNQPQHF. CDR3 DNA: TGTGCCAGCAGACCCGACAGGGACTATAGCAATCAGCCCCAGCATTTT.

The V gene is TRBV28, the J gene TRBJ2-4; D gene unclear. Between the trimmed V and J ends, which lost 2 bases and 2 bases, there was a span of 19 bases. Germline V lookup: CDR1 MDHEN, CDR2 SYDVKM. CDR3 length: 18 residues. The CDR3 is CASSLVQDGYRTKNIQYF. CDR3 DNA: TGTGCCAGCAGTTTAGTCCAGGATGGGTACCGGACCAAAAACATTCAGTACTTC.

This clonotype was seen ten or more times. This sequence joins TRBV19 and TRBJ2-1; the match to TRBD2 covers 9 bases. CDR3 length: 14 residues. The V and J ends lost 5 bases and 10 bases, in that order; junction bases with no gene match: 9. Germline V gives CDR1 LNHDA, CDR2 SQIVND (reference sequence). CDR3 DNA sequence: TGTGCCAGTAGTTGGGCTAGCGGGACTCTGGAGCAGTTCTTC. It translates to CASSWASGTLEQFF.

CDR3 nucleotide sequence: TGTGCCAGCAGCTTGGTGTATAGTCTTTGGTCTGGGGCCAACGTCCTGACTTTC. It yields the protein CASSLVYSLWSGANVLTF. The V call is TRBV5-5, the J call TRBJ2-6; D is unresolved. This CDR3 has 18 residues. V was cut by 0 bases and J by 1 base, with 14 bases left in between. From germline, CDR1 is SGHKS and CDR2 YYEKEE (reference sequence). Based on the CDR3 plus reference TRBV5-5 and TRBJ2-6, the full variable domain is DAGVTQSPTHLIKTRGQQVTLRCSPISGHKSVSWYQQVLGQGPQFIFQYYEKEERGRGNFPDRFSARQFPNYSSELNVNALLLGDSALYLCASSLVYSLWSGANVLTFGAGSRLTVL.

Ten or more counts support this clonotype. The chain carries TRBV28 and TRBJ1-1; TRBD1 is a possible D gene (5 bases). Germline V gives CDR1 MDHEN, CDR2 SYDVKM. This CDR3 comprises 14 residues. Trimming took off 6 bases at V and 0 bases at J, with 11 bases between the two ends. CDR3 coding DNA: TGTGCCAGCAGCATAGGGGCCATGAACACTGAAGCTTTCTTT. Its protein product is CASSIGAMNTEAFF. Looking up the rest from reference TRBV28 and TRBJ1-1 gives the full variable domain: DVKVTQSSRYLVKRTGEKVFLECVQDMDHENMFWYRQDPGLGLRLIYFSYDVKMKEKGDIPEGYSVSREKKERFSLILESASTNQTSMYLCASSIGAMNTEAFFGQGTRLTVV.

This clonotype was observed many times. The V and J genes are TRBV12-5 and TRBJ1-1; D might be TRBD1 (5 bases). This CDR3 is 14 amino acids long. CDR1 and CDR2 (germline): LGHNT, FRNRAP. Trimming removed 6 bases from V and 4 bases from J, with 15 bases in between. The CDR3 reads CASGTQGYGTEAFF. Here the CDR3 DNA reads TGTGCTAGTGGAACCCAGGGATACGGCACTGAAGCTTTCTTT.

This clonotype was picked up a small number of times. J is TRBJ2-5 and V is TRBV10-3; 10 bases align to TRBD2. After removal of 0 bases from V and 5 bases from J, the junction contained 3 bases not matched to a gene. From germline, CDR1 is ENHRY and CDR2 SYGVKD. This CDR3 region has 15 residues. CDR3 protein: CAISESVSGRETQYF. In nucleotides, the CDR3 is TGTGCCATCAGTGAGTCGGTTAGCGGGAGGGAGACCCAGTACTTC.